A single sample is the source of the 6 T cell receptor beta chains below, sequenced in a study of long-term antiretroviral therapy in people with HIV. The assay used was immunoSEQ (version v3.0), run at survey level. The protocol was immunoSEQ multiplex PCR, while the TCRdb copy is restricted to in-frame clones and leaves out a portion. The sample gives about 20,000 clones, roughly 82% of which show up once; approximately 4.5% is in the top ten. Sequencing used unsorted PBMCs, obtained about 5.7 years after starting antiretroviral therapy. These receptors were taken from a man aged 25 to 40 with HIV.

This clone was counted once. The genes are TRBV14 and TRBJ2-1; D is ambiguous. Trimming took off 1 base at V and 10 bases at J, with 14 bases between the two ends. The CDR3 runs to 14 residues. Germline V gene data show CDR1 as SGHDN and CDR2 as FVKESK. CDR3: CASSQGSGPGEQFF. The DNA for the CDR3 is TGTGCCAGCAGCCAAGGTTCAGGTCCCGGCGAGCAGTTCTTC.

This chain links TRBV5-4 with TRBJ2-7; TRBD2 matches 9 bases. Germline V CDR1 and CDR2: SGHNT, YYREEE (reference sequence). The CDR3 length is 16 residues. The ends lost 0 bases at V and 4 bases at J; junction bases unmatched: 8. CDR3 region: CASSLAGGRARYEQYF. The DNA of the CDR3 is TGTGCCAGCAGCTTGGCTGGCGGGAGGGCCAGGTACGAGCAGTACTTC.

The genes are TRBV4-1 and TRBJ2-7; D is possibly TRBD2 (6 bases). Germline lookup yields CDR1 MGHRA and CDR2 YSYEKL. V was pared by 0 bases and J by 3 bases, with 9 bases between. This CDR3 is built from 14 residues. This chain's CDR3 is CASSQDMGGYEQYF. The CDR3 DNA follows: TGCGCCAGCAGCCAAGATATGGGAGGCTACGAGCAGTACTTC.

The chain recombines TRBV28 with TRBJ2-7, with D perhaps assigned TRBD1 or TRBD2 (5 bases each). Per germline, CDR1 MDHEN and CDR2 SYDVKM. CDR3 size: 15 residues. The V end was cut by 5 bases, the J end by 4 bases, with 18 bases between. Here the CDR3 reads CASSPRLGDGYEQYF. The CDR3 DNA reads TGTGCCAGCAGTCCCCGTTTGGGGGACGGGTACGAGCAGTACTTC.

The genes are TRBV7-6 and TRBJ2-5, with 9 bases aligning to TRBD1. Germline V gene lookup returns CDR1 SGHVS and CDR2 FNYEAQ. The V segment lost 5 bases and the J segment 5 bases; nucleotides outside the gene matches: 9. The CDR3 is 15 residues long. This chain's CDR3 is CASSPKQGAIETQYF. DNA for the CDR3: TGTGCCAGCAGCCCGAAACAGGGGGCGATTGAGACCCAGTACTTC.

V usage is TRBV30 and J usage is TRBJ1-5; tentative D call: TRBD1 (6 bases). Germline V lookup: CDR1 GTSNPN, CDR2 SVGIG (reference sequence). Trimming pared 2 bases from V and 7 bases from J, leaving 21 bases between. The CDR3 is 16 residues long. CDR3 nucleotides: TGTGCCTGGAGTATGGAGCCAAGGGGGTTTCCACAGCCCCAGCATTTT. Translated, it gives CAWSMEPRGFPQPQHF.